Following are 27 T cell receptor beta chains from one sample sequenced in a study of beta chain features in type 1 diabetes. Study conclusions and caveats: Moderately but significantly shorter TCRB CDR3s were found in Type 1 diabetes patients in all four CD4+ subsets.

The isolated RNA, all of it, was reverse transcribed, so expressed TCRB transcripts were what got sequenced. Method: immunoSEQ multiplex PCR; TCRdb's copy keeps in-frame clones and lacks some. The sample has about 360,000 clones; approximately 12% are singletons. Their target antigens are unknown. The specimen was naive CD4+ T cells from blood. These receptor sequences come from a woman aged 18-29 years with type 1 diabetes.

This sequence joins TRBV29-1 and TRBJ2-7, with a tentative D call TRBD1 (6 bases). Trimming took 5 bases from V and 5 from J, leaving 19 bases between them. Germline V gene sequence: CDR1 SQVTM, CDR2 ANQGSEA. The CDR3 contains 14 residues. The CDR3 is CSVRDEQGSHEQYF. As DNA, the CDR3 is TGCAGCGTTCGTGATGAACAGGGTTCCCACGAGCAGTACTTC.

This clone has just a few counts. This chain links TRBV27 with TRBJ2-1; 9 positions agree with TRBD1. Trimming at V came to 3 bases and at J to 5 bases, leaving 8 bases not matched to a gene. The CDR3 has 16 amino acids. Germline lookup yields CDR1 MNHEY and CDR2 SMNVEV (reference sequence). CDR3 sequence (DNA): TGTGCCAGCAGTTTCCGGCCCGGGACAGGGAACAATGAGCAGTTCTTC. The encoded protein is CASSFRPGTGNNEQFF.

The table lists this clone with a few counts. The same CDR3 arises from other DNA sequences in this sample as well. The chain uses TRBV10-3 and TRBJ2-1; maybe TRBD2 (6 bases). V was shortened by 0 bases and J by 0 bases, with 6 bases between the two germline ends. CDR3 length: 15 amino acids. Germline assignment: CDR1 ENHRY and CDR2 SYGVKD. The CDR3 DNA follows: TGTGCCATCAGTGAGTCCGGGAGCTCCTACAATGAGCAGTTCTTC. It is translated as CAISESGSSYNEQFF.

This clone came up a few times. The rearrangement joins TRBV9 to TRBJ1-4, with D maybe TRBD1 (5 bases). CDR3 length: 14 amino acids. Trimming left V 2 bases short and J 8 bases short, with 13 bases between. Germline loops: CDR1 SGDLS, CDR2 YYNGEE. The CDR3 region is CASSVQGLGEKLFF. For the CDR3, the DNA is TGTGCCAGCAGCGTGCAGGGTCTGGGGGAAAAACTGTTTTTT.

The chain is built from TRBV28 and TRBJ2-7; maybe TRBD1 (6 bases). The CDR3 contains 13 residues. The ends were cut back, 7 bases at V and 3 bases at J, with 13 bases in the middle. CDR1 MDHEN and CDR2 SYDVKM come from the germline V gene. CDR3 sequence reads: CASTPPQGYEQYF. CDR3 nucleotide sequence: TGTGCCAGCACTCCACCACAGGGCTACGAGCAGTACTTC.

The chain's CDR3 is CASGLHSNQPQHF. DNA of the CDR3: TGTGCCAGCGGTTTACATAGCAATCAGCCCCAGCATTTT. The chain uses TRBV6-5 and TRBJ1-5, with D unresolved. V was trimmed by 8 bases and J by 0 bases, leaving 8 bases between them. Germline loops: CDR1 MNHEY, CDR2 SVGAGI. The CDR3 is 13 amino acids.

The chain uses TRBV28 and TRBJ1-2; TRBD1 aligns across 7 bases. J was trimmed by 8 bases and V by 3 bases; bases with no gene match: 6. Germline V gene data show CDR1 as MDHEN and CDR2 as SYDVKM. The CDR3 runs to 13 residues. The CDR3 nucleotides read TGTGCCAGCAGTTTGGGCGACAGGGCGGGCTACACCTTC. Its protein is CASSLGDRAGYTF.

The chain joins TRBV12-5 to TRBJ2-2; D may be TRBD2 (5 bases). Per the germline V gene, CDR1 is LGHNT and CDR2 is FRNRAP. Trimming pared 0 bases from V and 6 bases from J, leaving 8 bases between. The CDR3 covers 14 residues. CDR3 loop: CASGLVGSAGELFF. The CDR3 DNA sequence: TGTGCTAGTGGTTTGGTAGGTAGCGCCGGGGAGCTGTTTTTT.

This clone was recorded a few times. The chain carries TRBV11-2 and TRBJ2-7; D might be TRBD2 (5 bases). V lost 5 bases, J lost 3 bases, and 11 bases lay in between. Germline assignment: CDR1 SGHAT and CDR2 FQNNGV. This CDR3 has 13 amino acids. The DNA of the CDR3 is TGTGCCAGCAGCCCGAGGGAGATCTACGAGCAGTACTTC. Its protein product is CASSPREIYEQYF.

This clone showed up just a few times. The V call is TRBV7-2, the J call TRBJ2-7, with D unresolved. CDR1 SGHTA and CDR2 FQGNSA come from the germline V gene. This CDR3 has 11 amino acids. V lost 5 bases and J lost 7, with 9 bases in between. The CDR3 bases are TGTGCCAGCAGCCTAGTGAGAGAGCAGTACTTC. Translating it yields CASSLVREQYF.

The chain combines TRBV30 with TRBJ2-2, with a weak D call TRBD2 (6 bases). CDR1 is GTSNPN and CDR2 is SVGIG in the germline V gene (reference sequence). The length of the CDR3 is 16 residues. Trimming shortened V by 1 base and J by 4 bases, and 16 bases separated the two germline ends. The CDR3 spells CAWSGGVWAGTGELFF. In DNA form, the CDR3 reads TGTGCCTGGAGTGGGGGGGTGTGGGCGGGCACCGGGGAGCTGTTTTTT. Full variable domain (remainder filled in from reference TRBV30 and TRBJ2-2): SQTIHQWPATLVQPVGSPLSLECTVEGTSNPNLYWYRQAAGRGLQLLFYSVGIGQISSEVPQNLSASRPQDRQFILSSKKLLLSDSGFYLCAWSGGVWAGTGELFFGEGSRLTVL.

The J gene is TRBJ2-6, the V gene TRBV15; weak D call: TRBD2 (7 bases). The V and J ends lost 0 bases and 0 bases respectively, with 15 bases between them. This CDR3 is 19 amino acids long. Germline assignment: CDR1 LNHNV and CDR2 YYDKDF (reference sequence). The CDR3 loop reads CATSRDLRGGLSGANVLTF. The CDR3 DNA is TGTGCCACCAGCAGAGATCTTCGCGGGGGCCTCTCTGGGGCCAACGTCCTGACTTTC.

This clone was seen more than once but under ten times. The V gene is TRBV30, the J gene TRBJ2-1; 10 bases line up with TRBD2. The CDR3 has 11 amino acids. The V gene end was trimmed by 5 bases and the J gene end by 13 bases; junction bases not matched to a gene: 5. The germline V gene has CDR1 GTSNPN and CDR2 SVGIG (reference sequence). CDR3 coding DNA: TGTGCCTGGGCTAGCGGGAGCCCACAGTTCTTC. Translating it yields CAWASGSPQFF.

The rearrangement links TRBV5-1 to TRBJ1-2; D unclear. Trimming pared 7 bases from V and 3 bases from J, leaving 13 bases between. CDR1 is SGHRS, CDR2 YFSETQ, per germline. CDR3 length equals 13 residues. The CDR3 protein is CASRQEGDYGYTF. As DNA, the CDR3 is TGCGCCAGCCGGCAGGAGGGTGACTATGGCTACACCTTC.

The chain employs TRBV4-1 and TRBJ1-2; D is unresolved. The CDR3 is made up of 16 amino acids. Trimming cost V 1 base and J 9 bases, with 21 bases left between them. Germline lookup yields CDR1 MGHRA and CDR2 YSYEKL. The CDR3 reads CASSQVIESRSTSYTF. The CDR3 bases are TGCGCCAGCAGCCAAGTAATTGAGTCGAGGTCTACGAGCTACACCTTC.

This clone has just a few counts. The CDR3 sequence is CASSMGPGRNTEAFF. In DNA, the CDR3 is TGTGCCAGTAGTATGGGCCCGGGGAGGAACACTGAAGCTTTCTTT. This chain links TRBV19 with TRBJ1-1; D gene ambiguous. Germline lookup yields CDR1 LNHDA and CDR2 SQIVND (reference sequence). Trimming took off 3 bases at V and 1 base at J, with 12 bases between the two ends. The CDR3 spans 15 residues.

The chain joins TRBV5-1 to TRBJ2-7; 13 nucleotides line up with TRBD2. J gave up 6 bases and V 4 bases, and 16 bases lay outside the gene matches. CDR1 is SGHRS, CDR2 YFSETQ, per germline. CDR3 length: 18 amino acids. The CDR3, as DNA: TGCGCCAGCAGCCCGCGGACGACACCGGGACTAGCGGGATTCGAGCAGTACTTC. Amino acids: CASSPRTTPGLAGFEQYF.

V is TRBV5-1 and J is TRBJ2-3, with TRBD2 matching over 8 bases. The CDR3 loop spans 16 amino acids. Germline V gives CDR1 SGHRS, CDR2 YFSETQ. V lost 6 bases to trimming and J lost 0 bases; unmatched junction nucleotides: 9. CDR3 in DNA: TGCGCCAGCAAGGATAGCGGGGCCCTTAGCACAGATACGCAGTATTTT. This gives the protein CASKDSGALSTDTQYF.

This clone has a single count. Within the sample, other DNA sequences also encode this same CDR3. The chain combines TRBV5-4 with TRBJ1-2; maybe TRBD1 (6 bases). CDR1 SGHNT and CDR2 YYREEE come from the germline V gene (reference sequence). This CDR3 comprises 13 residues. Deletions cut 4 bases from V and 2 bases from J, with 9 bases between. The CDR3 DNA sequence: TGTGCCAGCAGCGCTACAGGGAACTATGGCTACACCTTC. It is translated as CASSATGNYGYTF.

CDR3: CASSPPGTSGINEQFF. The CDR3 DNA sequence: TGTGCCAGCAGTCCCCCTGGGACTAGCGGGATAAATGAGCAGTTCTTC. The chain uses TRBV28 and TRBJ2-1; TRBD2 agrees at 13 bases. Germline CDR1 MDHEN, CDR2 SYDVKM. V shed 5 bases and J 7 bases; nucleotides not matched to a gene: 8. This CDR3 has 16 amino acids.

The genes are TRBV28 and TRBJ2-7; D is possibly TRBD1 (6 bases). The germline V gene encodes CDR1 MDHEN and CDR2 SYDVKM. Trimming removed 9 bases from V and 1 base from J, with 10 bases in between. The CDR3 sequence is 12 residues long. CDR3 region: CASKQGSYEQYF. CDR3 in DNA: TGTGCCAGTAAACAGGGTTCCTACGAGCAGTACTTC.

The V gene is TRBV19, the J gene TRBJ2-4, with D perhaps matching TRBD1 (6 bases). This CDR3 has 15 residues. V was shortened by 5 bases and J by 2 bases, with 13 bases between the two germline ends. Germline V gene sequence: CDR1 LNHDA, CDR2 SQIVND (reference sequence). The CDR3 loop is CASSPSGATKNIQYF. The CDR3 coding sequence is TGTGCCAGTAGTCCGTCAGGGGCGACCAAAAACATTCAGTACTTC.

V and J are TRBV6-5 and TRBJ1-4; possibly TRBD1 for D (5 bases). The CDR3 sequence is 14 residues long. The V gene's germline CDR1 is MNHEY and CDR2 SVGAGI. Trimming left V 2 bases short and J 9 bases short, with 13 bases between. CDR3 bases: TGTGCCAGCAGTTACAGCCTGTCAGGGAAAAAACTGTTTTTT. It codes for CASSYSLSGKKLFF.

This clone has only a few counts. The rearrangement uses TRBV9 and TRBJ2-1; 10 bases fit TRBD1. With V trimmed by 0 bases and J by 2 bases, 5 bases remained unmatched. CDR3 length: 17 residues. Germline CDR1 and CDR2: SGDLS and YYNGEE. CDR3 in amino acids: CASSVEGGTGAYNEQFF. The CDR3 DNA reads as TGTGCCAGCAGCGTAGAAGGAGGGACAGGGGCCTACAATGAGCAGTTCTTC.

The chain employs TRBV4-2 and TRBJ2-3, with D maybe TRBD2 (5 bases). There are 15 residues in the CDR3. Germline V gene lookup returns CDR1 LGHNA and CDR2 YNFKEQ. V lost 1 base and J 3 bases, leaving 11 bases between the germline ends. CDR3 loop: CASSQGAAVTDTQYF. Here the CDR3 DNA reads TGTGCCAGCAGCCAAGGAGCGGCGGTGACAGATACGCAGTATTTT.

This clone has a handful of counts. This rearrangement joins TRBV7-8 to TRBJ2-2; D not resolved. In germline, CDR1 is SGHVS, CDR2 FQNEAQ. V was cut by 5 bases and J by 7 bases, with 17 bases left in between. The CDR3 is made up of 15 amino acids. CDR3 loop: CASSTLETVVGELFF. CDR3 sequence (DNA): TGTGCCAGCAGCACCCTGGAGACTGTCGTCGGGGAGCTGTTTTTT.

The table lists this clone with a few counts. The rearrangement links TRBV19 to TRBJ2-5, with 8 nucleotides matching TRBD2. CDR1 LNHDA and CDR2 SQIVND come from the germline V gene (reference sequence). Germline trimming cut 6 bases from V and 5 bases from J; bases unmatched to any gene: 5. The length of the CDR3 is 13 residues. The CDR3 coding sequence is TGTGCCAGTAGAAGGGTAGCGGGGGAGACCCAGTACTTC. It is translated as CASRRVAGETQYF.